The 21 T cell receptor beta chains reported below all come from one sample, sequenced in a study of early T cells in non-severe SARS-CoV-2 infection. TCRdb fed the 5' RACE reads into MiXCR, producing one record per CDR3 protein. The sample contains under 95,000 distinct CDR3 sequences, roughly 12% of which appear only once. The source material was whole blood. The receptor source for this set is an adult who was a healthcare worker with PCR-confirmed SARS-CoV-2 infection or an uninfected control (not recorded which).

In its sample, this clonotype was seen a few times. The chain couples TRBV28 to TRBJ1-2; the D gene is possibly TRBD1 (6 bases). From germline, CDR1 is MDHEN and CDR2 SYDVKM. The CDR3 has 15 amino acids. The V gene lost 6 bases and the J gene lost 5 bases, with 19 bases spanning the gap. The CDR3 DNA is TGTGCCAGCAGGCCGGCAGGACAGCTTACTTATGGCTACACCTTC. Amino acids: CASRPAGQLTYGYTF.

This clonotype was seen repeatedly, ten times or more. The chain uses TRBV20-1 and TRBJ2-5; D gene unclear. V was shortened by 3 bases and J by 1 base, with 9 bases between the two germline ends. The CDR3 is 13 amino acids. Germline V gene lookup returns CDR1 DFQATT and CDR2 SNEGSKA (reference sequence). CDR3 sequence: CSARLIFQETQYF. The CDR3 DNA follows: TGCAGTGCTAGGCTTATCTTCCAAGAGACCCAGTACTTC.

The sample holds many counts of this clonotype. J is TRBJ2-2 and V is TRBV5-4; D gene unclear. This CDR3 is built from 14 residues. Trimming stripped 0 bases from V and 6 bases from J, with 9 bases between. Germline assignment: CDR1 SGHNT and CDR2 YYREEE (reference sequence). The CDR3 bases are TGTGCCAGCAGCTTGGACTCCTCCGCCGGGGAGCTGTTTTTT. Its translation is CASSLDSSAGELFF.

This clonotype was detected ten times or more. The rearrangement uses TRBV29-1 and TRBJ2-5; D remains unclear. The CDR3 is made up of 13 amino acids. Germline values: CDR1 SQVTM, CDR2 ANQGSEA. V shed 3 bases and J shed 2 bases, with 10 bases lying between them. DNA for the CDR3: TGCAGCGTTGAGTTCCTAGTACAAGAGACCCAGTACTTC. Encoded protein: CSVEFLVQETQYF.

The V and J genes are TRBV7-9 and TRBJ1-5, with 7 bases identical to TRBD1. The CDR3 extends over 15 amino acids. The J segment lost 7 bases and the V segment lost 5 bases, leaving 11 bases of the junction unmatched. Per the germline V gene, CDR1 is SEHNR and CDR2 is FQNEAQ (reference sequence). The CDR3 loop reads CASSQGLGGRQPQHF. CDR3 in DNA: TGTGCCAGCAGCCAGGGATTAGGGGGCAGACAGCCCCAGCATTTT.

As for this clonotype: Because it lacks the conserved phenylalanine or tryptophan at the end, this CDR3 is likely a read error. The DNA is omitted, as the CDR3 cannot be located on it reliably, and the CDR3 follows TCRdb's listing. The chain uses TRBV2 and TRBJ2-3; the table's D gene call, TRBD2, was not cross checked with the DNA. The CDR3 region is 12 residues in length, termini included. Germline CDR1 and CDR2: SNHLY and FYNNEI. This CDR3 reads CASSPGLASEAI.

This clonotype was seen a few times. J is TRBJ2-1 and V is TRBV5-7, with TRBD2 identical over 8 bases. TRBV5-7 is reported as an ORF; its role is uncertain. Trimming took 4 bases from V and 4 from J; bases not matched to a gene: 10. This CDR3 region has 16 residues. CDR3 sequence (DNA): TGTGCCAGCAGCCAACGGGAGGGGGTCCGATACAATGAGCAGTTCTTC. As protein: CASSQREGVRYNEQFF.

The rearrangement joins TRBV7-9 to TRBJ1-5, with TRBD1 matching 12 bases. V lost 5 bases and J lost 5; bases outside the gene matches: 4. CDR1 and CDR2 from the germline V gene are SEHNR and FQNEAQ (reference sequence). This CDR3 has 15 amino acids. The CDR3 loop is CASSQGQGAYQPQHF. DNA for the CDR3: TGTGCCAGCAGCCAGGGACAGGGGGCTTATCAGCCCCAGCATTTT.

The rearrangement links TRBV27 to TRBJ2-7, with D uncertain. Germline V CDR1 and CDR2: MNHEY, SMNVEV (reference sequence). The CDR3 contains 14 residues. The ends were cut back, 2 bases at V and 2 bases at J, with 10 bases in the middle. The CDR3 nucleotides are TGTGCCAGCAGTTTAGGTACAAACCCCTACGAGCAGTACTTC. This gives the protein CASSLGTNPYEQYF.

The V call is TRBV7-3, the J call TRBJ1-3; weak D call: TRBD1 (5 bases). This CDR3 spans 15 amino acids. Trimming pared 4 bases from V and 0 bases from J, leaving 10 bases between. Germline V gene sequence: CDR1 SGHTA, CDR2 FQGTGA. In nucleotides, the CDR3 is TGTGCCAGCAGCTCGGGGCCGGCCTCTGGAAACACCATATATTTT. As protein: CASSSGPASGNTIYF.

There are many counts of this clonotype. The chain employs TRBV7-2 and TRBJ2-3; the D is unclear. The CDR3 covers 15 residues. The V end was cut by 0 bases, the J end by 0 bases, with 7 bases between. The germline V gene has CDR1 SGHTA and CDR2 FQGNSA. The DNA of the CDR3 is TGTGCCAGCAGCTTAGCGGGCCTTAGCACAGATACGCAGTATTTT. It encodes CASSLAGLSTDTQYF.

This clonotype appeared a few times. The rearrangement uses TRBV7-9 and TRBJ1-2; possibly TRBD1 for D (6 bases). The germline V gene has CDR1 SEHNR and CDR2 FQNEAQ (reference sequence). The CDR3 runs 14 residues. The V and J ends lost 1 base and 1 base respectively, with 7 bases between them. The CDR3 spells CASSLGTVNYGYTF. DNA of the CDR3: TGTGCCAGCAGCTTAGGGACAGTTAACTATGGCTACACCTTC.

This clonotype was counted at least ten times. The chain uses TRBV10-2 and TRBJ1-1; 12 positions match TRBD1. Per germline, CDR1 WSHSY and CDR2 SAAADI. There are 15 residues in the CDR3. J gave up 1 base and V 11 bases, and 8 bases lay outside the gene matches. The CDR3 reads CASRGQGATNTEAFF. DNA for the CDR3: TGCGCCTCGAGGGGACAGGGGGCGACGAACACTGAAGCTTTCTTT.

The gene calls are TRBV2 and TRBJ2-7; maybe TRBD2 (6 bases). Germline assignment: CDR1 SNHLY and CDR2 FYNNEI. V was trimmed by 7 bases and J by 0 bases, leaving 13 bases between them. CDR3 length equals 14 residues. The CDR3 nucleotides are TGTGCCAGCAAGTATGGGCGGGACTCCTACGAGCAGTACTTC. Protein: CASKYGRDSYEQYF.

This clonotype was seen only a few times. This sequence joins TRBV29-1 and TRBJ1-1, with unresolved D. CDR1 is SQVTM and CDR2 is ANQGSEA in the germline V gene. The V end was cut by 5 bases, the J end by 0 bases, with 7 bases between. This CDR3 contains 12 residues. The CDR3 bases are TGCAGCGTTAACAGCTTGAACACTGAAGCTTTCTTT. Protein: CSVNSLNTEAFF.

This clonotype was detected many times. The chain links TRBV7-6 to TRBJ2-2; no clear D. Per the germline V gene, CDR1 is SGHVS and CDR2 is FNYEAQ. V dropped 5 bases and J dropped 0 bases, with 10 bases sitting between them. CDR3 length: 15 residues. The CDR3 reads CASSLFGSNTGELFF. The DNA for the CDR3 is TGTGCCAGCAGCCTCTTCGGATCGAACACCGGGGAGCTGTTTTTT.

The chain links TRBV30 to TRBJ1-2; D ambiguous. The CDR3 contains 11 residues. Trimming cost V 4 bases and J 8 bases, with 11 bases left between them. Germline CDR1 reads GTSNPN; CDR2 reads SVGIG (reference sequence). DNA for the CDR3: TGTGCCTGGAATCGCAGAGGCGGCTACACCTTC. As protein: CAWNRRGGYTF.

In its sample, this clonotype was seen many times. The chain has TRBV27 and TRBJ1-4, with D maybe TRBD1 (5 bases). V dropped 5 bases and J dropped 6 bases, with 16 bases sitting between them. The CDR3 totals 15 residues. Germline V gene sequence: CDR1 MNHEY, CDR2 SMNVEV (reference sequence). The CDR3 nucleotides are TGTGCCAGCAGTCCGTCAGGGTTTCACTATGAAAAACTGTTTTTT. This encodes CASSPSGFHYEKLFF.

This clonotype was seen more than once but under ten times. The chain uses TRBV6-5 and TRBJ2-1, with 8 bases lining up with TRBD2. V lost 0 bases and J lost 6; bases outside the gene matches: 1. This CDR3 has 14 amino acids. Germline CDR1 reads MNHEY; CDR2 reads SVGAGI. The CDR3 DNA is TGTGCCAGCAGTTACTCGAGCGGGGGCAATGAGCAGTTCTTC. Amino acids: CASSYSSGGNEQFF.

This clonotype was seen a few times. V gene TRBV10-3 combines with J gene TRBJ1-2; tentatively, D is TRBD1 (5 bases). Germline CDR1 reads ENHRY; CDR2 reads SYGVKD. The CDR3 totals 13 residues. Trimming took off 6 bases at V and 4 bases at J, with 12 bases between the two ends. CDR3 protein: CAISLGDPYGYTF. The CDR3 region has the DNA TGTGCCATCAGCCTTGGGGACCCCTATGGCTACACCTTC.

This clonotype was detected many times. The chain has TRBV29-1 and TRBJ1-2; D is unresolved. V shed 0 bases and J shed 8 bases, with 13 bases lying between them. Germline-derived CDR1 and CDR2 are SQVTM and ANQGSEA. The CDR3 has 13 residues. The DNA of the CDR3 is TGCAGCGTTGAAGATCTACCTTTAGGCGGCTACACCTTC. Translated, it gives CSVEDLPLGGYTF.